The rows below give T cell receptor beta chains drawn from one sample of a study of lymphopenia after photon versus proton radiotherapy. The method was immunoSEQ multiplex PCR; TCRdb's version includes in-frame clones alone and lacks a portion of them. Of 67,000 or so clones listed, approximately 87% are singletons. The material was peripheral blood, obtained from a patient treated with proton-based radiotherapy. The receptors stem from a man at least 80 years old with esophageal cancer. Each CDR3 is given with its conserved first and last residue. Each record gives: D gene, V gene, J gene, clone size, CDR3 DNA, CDR3 protein. The D gene is left open where the match is weak. The listing skips clone size in some rows; elsewhere it reads once, few, many or a size class.

>.|TRBV6-6|TRBJ1-5|.
TGTGCCAGCAGATCGGGAGATCAGCCCCAGCATTTT
CASRSGDQPQHF
>.|TRBV5-4|TRBJ1-4|.
TGTGCCAGCAGCTTGGGCTTAGCACGATCTGAAAATGAAAAACTGTTTTTT
CASSLGLARSENEKLFF
>TRBD1|TRBV13|TRBJ1-5|.
TGTGCCAGCAGCTCCGACAGGGTTCAGCCCCAGCATTTT
CASSSDRVQPQHF
>.|TRBV7-6|TRBJ2-7|.
TGTGCCAGCAGCTTACACGGGAGCTACGAGCAGTACTTC
CASSLHGSYEQYF
>.|TRBV4-3|TRBJ1-1|.
TGCGCCAGCAGCCAAGATCGGGGCACGAACACTGAAGCTTTCTTT
CASSQDRGTNTEAFF
>.|TRBV30|TRBJ2-1|.
TGTGCCTGGAGTGTACACGCTTCCGAAGAGCAGTTCTTC
CAWSVHASEEQFF
>.|TRBV19|TRBJ1-1|.
TGTGCCAGTAGGACAGCAAGTATGAACACTGAAGCTTTCTTT
CASRTASMNTEAFF
>.|TRBV6-1|TRBJ2-7|.
TGTGCCAGCAGTGAAGCTTGGACGCTTCTCTCCTACGAGCAGTACTTC
CASSEAWTLLSYEQYF
>TRBD2|TRBV4-3|TRBJ2-2|once
TGCGCCAGCAGCCGTCGGGTTAGCGGGGAACTGGGCGGGGAGCTGTTTTTT
CASSRRVSGELGGELFF
>.|TRBV6-6|TRBJ2-5|.
TGTGCCAGCAGTTACTCGGTACACGCCACCCAAGAGACCCAGTACTTC
CASSYSVHATQETQYF
>TRBD2|TRBV9|TRBJ2-2|.
TGTGCCAGCACCAGGACTAGCGCCCTCACCGGGGAGCTGTTTTTT
CASTRTSALTGELFF
>.|TRBV7-2|TRBJ2-3|.
TGTGCCAGCAGCTTAGGAAGCGTGCTATACACAGATACGCAGTATTTT
CASSLGSVLYTDTQYF
>.|TRBV7-2|TRBJ1-5|once
TGTGCCAGCAGCTTAGCTGCTCAGCCCCAGCATTTT
CASSLAAQPQHF
>.|TRBV7-9|TRBJ2-7|.
TGTGCCAGCAGCTCCGGGGGCCTTAGCTCCTACGAGCAGTACTTC
CASSSGGLSSYEQYF
>.|TRBV5-1|TRBJ1-2|.
TGCGCCAGCAGGGAACAAAACTATGGCTACACCTTC
CASREQNYGYTF
>TRBD1|TRBV10-3|TRBJ1-1|.
TGTGCCACGCTGGACAGGGCGAACACTGAAGCTTTCTTT
CATLDRANTEAFF
>.|TRBV7-7|TRBJ2-5|.
TGTGCTAGCAGCTTAGACGGGTTTCAGACCCAGTACTTC
CASSLDGFQTQYF
>TRBD1|TRBV5-6|TRBJ1-1|.
TGTGCCAGCAGCTTGGCCGACAGGGGGAACACTGAAGCTTTCTTT
CASSLADRGNTEAFF
>.|TRBV7-9|TRBJ2-2|.
TGTGCCAGCAGACGCCGACAGGTCGGGGAGCTGTTTTTT
CASRRRQVGELFF
>TRBD1|TRBV7-2|TRBJ1-2|.
TGTGCCAGCAGCTCCCGACCCGGGACAGGAGAATATGGCTACACCTTC
CASSSRPGTGEYGYTF
>.|TRBV19|TRBJ1-3|.
TGTGCCAGTAGTATAGGCCGCTCTGGAAACACCATATATTTT
CASSIGRSGNTIYF
>.|TRBV5-1|TRBJ2-5|once
TGCGCCAGCAGCTTGGGGCAGGGTGGGGAGACCCAGTACTTC
CASSLGQGGETQYF
>TRBD1|TRBV7-6|TRBJ1-6|.
TGTGCCAGCAGCCCGACAGGGTCTCATTCACCCCTCCACTTT
CASSPTGSHSPLHF
>TRBD1|TRBV9|TRBJ2-7|once
TGTGCCAGCAGCCCCCGATGGGGGACAGGGGAATTGGACGAGCAGTACTTC
CASSPRWGTGELDEQYF
>.|TRBV4-1|TRBJ2-7|.
TGCGCCAGCAGCCAAGGTGATGCCTACGAGCAGTACTTC
CASSQGDAYEQYF
>TRBD1|TRBV6-1|TRBJ1-5|few
TGTGCCAGCAGTGGGGGGGACAGGGCGGATCAGCCCCAGCATTTT
CASSGGDRADQPQHF
>TRBD2|TRBV10-3|TRBJ2-3|.
TGTGCCATCAGTGAGGGGACTAGCGGGGGCACAGATACGCAGTATTTT
CAISEGTSGGTDTQYF
>.|TRBV5-8|TRBJ1-2|.
TGTGCCAGCAGCTTGGTGGTGTTGGGCTACACCTTC
CASSLVVLGYTF
>TRBD1|TRBV9|TRBJ1-2|.
TGTGCCAGCAGCGCAGGGGGTGGGAACACCTTC
CASSAGGGNTF
>.|TRBV9|TRBJ2-1|.
TGTGCCAGCAGCGCATGGGGGGGACAGAGTTACAATGAGCAGTTCTTC
CASSAWGGQSYNEQFF
>.|TRBV28|TRBJ2-7|few
TGTGCCAGCAGTCCTACAGGGTTTAGGCCCTACGAGCAGTACTTC
CASSPTGFRPYEQYF
>TRBD1|TRBV15|TRBJ2-5|.
TGTGCCACCAGCAGAGATAGTGGGACAGGGCGTTACCCGGAGACCCAGTACTTC
CATSRDSGTGRYPETQYF
>.|TRBV5-6|TRBJ2-7|once
TGTGCCAGCAGCTTGTTCGGCGGGATCGGTTACGAGCAGTACTTC
CASSLFGGIGYEQYF
>.|TRBV6-6|TRBJ2-1|once
TGTGCCAGCAGTGAGGCCGCCAATGAGCAGTTCTTC
CASSEAANEQFF
>.|TRBV7-6|TRBJ2-3|.
TGTGCCAGCAGCCGCCACACAGATACGCAGTATTTT
CASSRHTDTQYF
>.|TRBV29-1|TRBJ2-4|.
TGCAGCGCCCGGGTGGGCAGTTCGATTCAGTACTTC
CSARVGSSIQYF
>.|TRBV4-2|TRBJ2-1|.
TGTGCCAGCAGCCAAGTGAGAAGTGAGCAGTTCTTC
CASSQVRSEQFF
>TRBD1|TRBV19|TRBJ2-7|.
TGTGCCAGTAGTGCCGCGACAGGGGACTACGAGCAGTACTTC
CASSAATGDYEQYF
>.|TRBV6-5|TRBJ1-2|.
TGTGCCACCCACCCGGAGGGTTCGGTTGGCTACACCTTC
CATHPEGSVGYTF
>.|TRBV6-6|TRBJ1-2|.
TGTGCCAGCATCCATGACGGGGGGGGCGTCTATGGCTACACCTTC
CASIHDGGGVYGYTF
>.|TRBV7-6|TRBJ2-7|.
TGTGCCAGCAGCCAGAGCGGGCAGAGGGAGCAGTACTTC
CASSQSGQREQYF